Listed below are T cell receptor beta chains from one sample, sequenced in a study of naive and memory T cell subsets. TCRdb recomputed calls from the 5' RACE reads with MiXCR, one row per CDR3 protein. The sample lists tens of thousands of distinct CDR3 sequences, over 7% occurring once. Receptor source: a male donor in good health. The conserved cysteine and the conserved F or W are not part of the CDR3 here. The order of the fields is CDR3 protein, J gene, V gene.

cdr3_aa: SAQSWAGGGEQY
j_call: TRBJ2-7
v_call: TRBV20-1

cdr3_aa: SVGLGGNQPQH
j_call: TRBJ1-5
v_call: TRBV29-1

cdr3_aa: ASSEGQDYEQY
j_call: TRBJ2-7
v_call: TRBV2

cdr3_aa: SASRQGASAAEQF
j_call: TRBJ2-1
v_call: TRBV20-1

cdr3_aa: ATSDPEAF
j_call: TRBJ1-1
v_call: TRBV24-1

cdr3_aa: SARDGVSNQPQH
j_call: TRBJ1-5
v_call: TRBV20-1

cdr3_aa: ASSQDVHSSYEQY
j_call: TRBJ2-7
v_call: TRBV4-2

cdr3_aa: ASTVFGETQY
j_call: TRBJ2-5
v_call: TRBV2

cdr3_aa: ASSVGGKEY
j_call: TRBJ2-7
v_call: TRBV25-1

cdr3_aa: ASSLRDGYEQY
j_call: TRBJ2-7
v_call: TRBV6-5

cdr3_aa: ASSFVGVMMAQY
j_call: TRBJ2-5
v_call: TRBV7-9

cdr3_aa: ASSSRSGRVGEQY
j_call: TRBJ2-7
v_call: TRBV27

cdr3_aa: SAPPQGSEQPQH
j_call: TRBJ1-5
v_call: TRBV20-1

cdr3_aa: ARDREYTDTQY
j_call: TRBJ2-3
v_call: TRBV30

cdr3_aa: ASSWDGTEAF
j_call: TRBJ1-1
v_call: TRBV12-3/TRBV12-4

cdr3_aa: ASSQNNEQF
j_call: TRBJ2-1
v_call: TRBV4-1

cdr3_aa: ASRGSEEQY
j_call: TRBJ2-7
v_call: TRBV3-1

cdr3_aa: ASTLGDRNQPQH
j_call: TRBJ1-5
v_call: TRBV6-2/TRBV6-3

cdr3_aa: SAREQSPDYSNQPQH
j_call: TRBJ1-5
v_call: TRBV20-1

cdr3_aa: ASSYSRGISGNTIY
j_call: TRBJ1-3
v_call: TRBV6-5

cdr3_aa: ASADLGQGGSPLH
j_call: TRBJ1-6
v_call: TRBV2

cdr3_aa: ASSQGGLADPYEQY
j_call: TRBJ2-7
v_call: TRBV3-1